This T cell receptor (beta chain) was observed in a study of PD-L1 blockade in urothelial cancer. Profiled with immunoSEQ multiplex PCR; TCRdb holds only in-frame clones, not every one. This sample has 45,000 to 50,000 clones, with 70% to 90% found just once. The sequencing here drew on PBMCs, taken around atezolizumab (anti-PD-L1) treatment. This TCR derives from an elderly man with urothelial cancer.

The CDR3 DNA sequence: TGCGCCAGCAGCTTGGCCTGGGACAGCCAACATACTACCTACGAGCAGTACTTC. This translates into CASSLAWDSQHTTYEQYF. J is TRBJ2-7 and V is TRBV5-1; TRBD1 matches at 7 bases. This CDR3 is 18 amino acids long. In germline, CDR1 is SGHRS, CDR2 YFSETQ. The junction had 14 bases not matched to a gene; V was cut back by 0 bases and J by 2 bases.